This TCR beta chain derives from a study of blood T cells in healthy people across ages. The study, taken as a whole, reports: Greater diversity and more naive CD4+ cells were seen in long-lived donors than in aged donors.

A second about 7 to 12 cycle PCR used barcoded and J-beta primers. A tag from a template-switch adaptor with 12 random nucleotides marked each cDNA molecule. TCRdb called the 5' RACE reads again in MiXCR, with one record for every CDR3 protein. The sample shows around 1,800,000 distinct CDR3 sequences, around 40% of them seen only once. The germline V and J ends were trimmed by 4 bases and 5 bases, with 12 bases remaining between them. Germline V gene sequence: CDR1 SGDLS, CDR2 YYNGEE. CDR3 length equals 13 residues. A word on this clonotype: Its specificity is unknown.

Sequences were obtained from blood. The chain has TRBV9 and TRBJ2-5, with D hard to call. The receptor comes from a human donor in good health. The CDR3 spells CASSKTITETQYF. CDR3 coding DNA: TGTGCCAGCAGCAAAACGATCACGGAGACCCAGTACTTC.